One sample yielded the 2 T cell receptor beta chains listed below, sequenced in a study of T-cell reconstitution after alpha-beta-depleted transplantation in children (dated by TCRdb to the mid-2010s). What this sample's treatment or condition label stands for: allogeneic hematopoietic cell transplantation with graft depleted of TCRalphabeta T cells and CD19 B cells. The library was made by PCR. TCRdb shows the sequencer as Illumina HiSeq 2500. TCR libraries were prepared with molecular barcoding, using unique molecular identifiers to normalize TCRbeta repertoire quantification. Using fastp at Q25 and MiXCR, TCRdb reprocessed the public reads and kept productive beta chains. CDR3 protein duplicates are merged, each entry listing the most common genes and DNA. The sample records fewer than 700,000 distinct CDR3 sequences, 13% of which are singletons. The ten largest clones add up to around 2% of the sample.

Here the sequenced sample was PBMCs, mostly from graft donor cells, taken 360 days after TCRalphabeta/CD19-depleted stem cell transplant. Receptors were obtained from a male patient aged 10 to 17 who had a stem cell transplant for acute myeloid leukemia, so the T cells may come from the graft donor.

The chain employs TRBV20-1 and TRBJ1-1; D may be TRBD1 (5 bases). The CDR3 spans 14 residues. Trimming removed 3 bases at V and 0 bases at J, with 11 bases between. CDR1 is DFQATT and CDR2 is SNEGSKA in the germline V gene (reference sequence). The CDR3: CSASSGRLNTEAFF. The CDR3 DNA sequence: TGCAGTGCTAGTTCGGGACGACTGAACACTGAAGCTTTCTTT.

This clonotype was picked up many times. V and J are TRBV6-5 and TRBJ1-1; TRBD1 agrees at 8 bases. CDR3 size: 16 residues. Germline loops: CDR1 MNHEY, CDR2 SVGAGI. V gave up 5 bases and J gave up 1 base; unmatched junction bases: 9. The CDR3 nucleotides are TGTGCCAGCAGTATTAGACAGGGGAAATCGAACACTGAAGCTTTCTTT. Amino acid sequence: CASSIRQGKSNTEAFF.